This TCR beta chain is from a study of cytomegalovirus exposure and HLA in healthy donors. Some clones are missing from TCRdb's copy, which holds only in-frame ones; the method was immunoSEQ multiplex PCR. The sample yields about 150,000 clones, about 89% seen once. Trimming cost V 4 bases and J 5 bases; bases outside gene matches: 5. Looked up from germline, CDR1 is SGHDN and CDR2 is FVKESK. This CDR3 spans 16 amino acids. The receptor comes from a woman between 18 and 29 years old in good health and CMV-seropositive. This chain joins TRBV14 and TRBJ2-2, with TRBD2 identical over 12 bases. The material sequenced was PBMCs. The CDR3 sequence: CASSPLAGGFTGELFF. CDR3 DNA sequence: TGTGCCAGCAGCCCACTAGCGGGAGGCTTTACCGGGGAGCTGTTTTTT.